What follows are 17 T cell receptor beta chains derived from one specimen sequenced in a study of blood T cell repertoires in COVID-19. The protocol was immunoSEQ multiplex PCR, while the TCRdb copy is restricted to in-frame clones and leaves out a portion. This sample carries about 250,000 clones, about nine tenths of them seen once, and the ten largest clones take under 2%. The sample consisted of peripheral blood. These receptors came from an older woman who had recovered from COVID-19.

This clone was found once. The V gene is TRBV7-4, the J gene TRBJ2-5; D gene unclear. The CDR3 consists of 14 residues. Trimming removed 3 bases from V and 9 bases from J, with 17 bases in between. Germline V gives CDR1 SGHVT, CDR2 SQSDAQ. The CDR3 protein is CASSLSPQKRSQYF. CDR3 DNA sequence: TGTGCCAGCAGCTTGTCGCCGCAGAAGAGGTCCCAGTACTTC.

The V call is TRBV10-3, the J call TRBJ1-4, with a tentative D call TRBD1 (5 bases). Trimming left V 9 bases short and J 2 bases short, with 10 bases between. CDR1 ENHRY and CDR2 SYGVKD come from the germline V gene. This CDR3 contains 13 residues. The CDR3 sequence: CAIGGATNEKLFF. In DNA form, the CDR3 reads TGTGCCATAGGAGGGGCCACTAATGAAAAACTGTTTTTT.

The chain carries TRBV6-4 and TRBJ2-7, with TRBD1 as a possible D gene (6 bases). The CDR3 runs 16 residues. Germline V gives CDR1 MRHNA, CDR2 SNTAGT. Trimming shortened V by 6 bases and J by 1 base, and 19 bases separated the two germline ends. CDR3 bases: TGTGCCAGCAGCCCCCAGGGGCAGGGGAGTTCCTACGAGCAGTACTTC. Its translation: CASSPQGQGSSYEQYF.

V and J are TRBV20-1 and TRBJ2-3, with D maybe TRBD2 (7 bases). CDR3 length: 14 residues. Per germline, CDR1 DFQATT and CDR2 SNEGSKA (reference sequence). V lost 3 bases, J lost 5 bases, and 15 bases lay in between. CDR3 nucleotide sequence: TGCAGTGCTAGTACCGGGGGGCTTGGAGATACGCAGTATTTT. Translating it yields CSASTGGLGDTQYF.

This chain uses TRBV18 with TRBJ2-3; D not certain. The CDR3 spans 12 residues. Germline V lookup: CDR1 KGHSH, CDR2 LQKENI. V lost 1 base, J lost 4 bases, and 3 bases lay in between. The CDR3 spells CASSPLSDTQYF. CDR3 DNA: TGTGCCAGCTCACCACTCTCAGATACGCAGTATTTT.

The CDR3 bases are TGTGCCACCAAACGGAGCTCCTATAATTCACCCCTCCACTTT. Amino acid sequence: CATKRSSYNSPLHF. The V gene is TRBV6-5, the J gene TRBJ1-6; D not resolved. The V gene's germline CDR1 is MNHEY and CDR2 SVGAGI. This CDR3 spans 14 amino acids. Trimming cost V 10 bases and J 0 bases, with 10 bases left between them.

The rearrangement joins TRBV6-5 to TRBJ2-1; the D gene is possibly TRBD2 (5 bases). The CDR3 length is 14 residues. Germline CDR1 and CDR2: MNHEY and SVGAGI. Trimming shortened V by 6 bases and J by 0 bases, and 9 bases separated the two germline ends. The chain's CDR3 is CASRPGVSYNEQFF. Written as DNA, the CDR3 is TGTGCCAGCAGACCCGGGGTCTCCTACAATGAGCAGTTCTTC.

The J gene is TRBJ2-1, the V gene TRBV7-3, with 7 bases that match TRBD1. This CDR3 region has 17 residues. V lost 5 bases and J lost 1; bases outside the gene matches: 11. Germline CDR1 SGHTA, CDR2 FQGTGA. CDR3 sequence (DNA): TGTGCCAGCAGCCCAAGGGACAGTGGTTTTTCCTACAATGAGCAGTTCTTC. As protein: CASSPRDSGFSYNEQFF. The full variable domain, rest sourced from reference TRBV7-3 and TRBJ2-1, is GAGVSQTPSNKVTEKGKYVELRCDPISGHTALYWYRQSLGQGPEFLIYFQGTGAADDSGLPNDRFFAVRPEGSVSTLKIQRTERGDSAVYLCASSPRDSGFSYNEQFFGPGTRLTVL.

The chain couples TRBV19 to TRBJ1-3; TRBD1 might be the D (5 bases). The V end was cut by 8 bases, the J end by 3 bases, with 11 bases between. The germline CDR1 and CDR2 sequences are LNHDA and SQIVND (reference sequence). The CDR3 extends over 13 amino acids. CDR3 in DNA: TGTGCCAGTTCCCAGGGAAATGGAAACACCATATATTTT. Protein product: CASSQGNGNTIYF.

The chain links TRBV9 to TRBJ2-7, with 8 bases lining up with TRBD1. CDR3 length: 13 residues. After removal of 3 bases from V and 3 bases from J, the junction contained 2 bases not matched to a gene. The V gene's germline CDR1 is SGDLS and CDR2 YYNGEE. The CDR3 protein is CASSAGTGYEQYF. CDR3 DNA: TGTGCCAGCAGCGCCGGGACAGGCTACGAGCAGTACTTC.

J is TRBJ1-6 and V is TRBV7-9; D is undetermined. Germline lookup yields CDR1 SEHNR and CDR2 FQNEAQ (reference sequence). V gave up 1 base and J gave up 0 bases, with 10 bases separating them. This CDR3 comprises 17 residues. CDR3: CASSLVRPSSYNSPLHF. CDR3 DNA sequence: TGTGCCAGCAGCTTAGTTCGTCCGAGCTCCTATAATTCACCCCTCCACTTT.

V is TRBV3-1 (or the pseudogene TRBV3-2) and J is TRBJ2-3, with 7 bases matching TRBD1. Germline CDR1 and CDR2: LGHDT and YNNKEL (reference sequence). The CDR3 loop spans 16 amino acids. V shed 1 base and J 3 bases; nucleotides not matched to a gene: 7. For the CDR3, the DNA is TGTGCCAGCAGCCAAGCTTCGGGACAGATTACAGATACGCAGTATTTT. Translated, it gives CASSQASGQITDTQYF.

This clone was seen only once. This chain joins TRBV21-1 and TRBJ1-3. TRBV21-1 is a pseudogene. There are 16 residues in the CDR3. CDR3 residues: CASTKSEAHSGNTIYF. Written as DNA, the CDR3 is TGTGCCAGCACCAAATCTGAGGCCCACTCTGGAAACACCATATATTTT.

This chain uses TRBV5-1 with TRBJ2-5, with 7 bases that match TRBD2. J was trimmed by 1 base and V by 4 bases; bases with no gene match: 4. Per the germline V gene, CDR1 is SGHRS and CDR2 is YFSETQ. The CDR3 is made up of 14 amino acids. CDR3 sequence: CASSHGTIQETQYF. CDR3 bases: TGCGCCAGCAGCCACGGGACTATCCAAGAGACCCAGTACTTC. Based on the CDR3 plus reference TRBV5-1 and TRBJ2-5, the full variable domain is KAGVTQTPRYLIKTRGQQVTLSCSPISGHRSVSWYQQTPGQGLQFLFEYFSETQRNKGNFPGRFSGRQFSNSRSEMNVSTLELGDSALYLCASSHGTIQETQYFGPGTRLLVL.

This chain uses TRBV10-3 with TRBJ1-6; 7 bases agree with TRBD1. The CDR3 runs to 14 residues. Germline CDR1 reads ENHRY; CDR2 reads SYGVKD. V shed 6 bases and J 9 bases; nucleotides not matched to a gene: 8. CDR3 sequence reads: CAISSGTDISPLHF. As DNA, the CDR3 is TGTGCCATCAGCTCCGGGACAGATATTTCACCCCTCCACTTT.

The V and J genes are TRBV5-1 and TRBJ2-3, with 7 bases identical to TRBD2. The germline V gene encodes CDR1 SGHRS and CDR2 YFSETQ. The CDR3 is 15 residues long. V was clipped by 5 bases and J by 1 base; unmatched bases: 7. CDR3 amino acids: CASRLTAGGTDTQYF. CDR3 DNA sequence: TGCGCCAGCAGACTGACTGCGGGAGGCACAGATACGCAGTATTTT.

V is TRBV6-6 and J is TRBJ1-1, with TRBD1 matching over 7 bases. The CDR3 consists of 15 residues. Per germline, CDR1 MNHNY and CDR2 SVGAGI (reference sequence). Unmatched junction bases numbered 13, after V lost 2 bases and J lost 10 bases. The CDR3 spells CASSYPQGGSRVAFF. CDR3 coding DNA: TGTGCCAGCAGTTACCCGCAGGGGGGCTCGAGGGTAGCTTTCTTT.